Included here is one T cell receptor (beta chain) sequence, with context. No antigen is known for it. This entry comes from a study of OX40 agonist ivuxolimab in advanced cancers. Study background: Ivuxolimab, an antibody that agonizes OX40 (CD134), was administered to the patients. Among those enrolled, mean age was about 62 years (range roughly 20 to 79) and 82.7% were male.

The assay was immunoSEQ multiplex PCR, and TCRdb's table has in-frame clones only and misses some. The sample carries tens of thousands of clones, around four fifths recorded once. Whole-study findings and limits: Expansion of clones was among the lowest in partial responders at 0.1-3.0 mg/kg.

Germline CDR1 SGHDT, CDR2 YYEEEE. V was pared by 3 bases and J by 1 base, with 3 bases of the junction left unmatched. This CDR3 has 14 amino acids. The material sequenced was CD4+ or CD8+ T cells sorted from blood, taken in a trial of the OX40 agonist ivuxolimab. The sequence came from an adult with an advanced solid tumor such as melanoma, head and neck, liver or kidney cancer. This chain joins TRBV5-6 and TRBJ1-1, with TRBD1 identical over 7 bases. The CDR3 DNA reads TGTGCCAGCAGCTGGGACAGAGCGAACACTGAAGCTTTCTTT. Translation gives CASSWDRANTEAFF.